The source of this T cell receptor (beta chain) is a study of cytomegalovirus exposure and HLA in healthy donors. General study points: The authors confirmed in vitro that a few CMV-associated chains were specific for CMV antigens.

The CDR3 has 13 amino acids. Trimming took 0 bases from V and 1 from J, leaving 4 bases between them. Germline CDR1 and CDR2: GTSNPN and SVGIG (reference sequence). As to this clone: Its specificity is unknown.

The PCR made use of 60 Vbeta and 13 Jbeta primers. Libraries were prepared by immunoSEQ multiplex PCR; TCRdb keeps only in-frame clonotypes and omits some of them. The data show about 120,000 clones, 15% seen once. The sequence was obtained from a woman under 30 in good health and CMV-seronegative. J is TRBJ1-5 and V is TRBV30; D not resolved. Material: PBMCs. The CDR3 protein is CAWSVGSNQPQHF. The CDR3 coding sequence is TGTGCCTGGAGTGTCGGGAGCAATCAGCCCCAGCATTTT.